The present TCR beta chain was sequenced within a study of T cell repertoires in cytomegalovirus infection (dated by TCRdb to the late 2010s). Context from the whole study: Donor HLA type was relevant to the analysis, because carriage of CMV infection together with the matching HLA type was indicated by public TCR beta signatures.

What the research found in general, with its limitations: Carriers of CMV infection plus the relevant HLA type were discriminated by the cumulative frequency of public TCR beta family members in the study cohort and in an independent approximately 360-donor cohort. In the ex vivo response, HLA-C-restricted CMV-specific TCR beta clonotypes were dominant, and in two of eight donors the single most frequent clonotype came from this HLA-C-restricted group.

Taken from the germline V gene (reference sequence), the CDR1 and CDR2 loops are LNHNV and YYDKDF. Its CDR3 holds 15 amino acids, cysteine through phenylalanine. The entry retains the CDR3 DNA only, 45 bases that are in frame from base 1. Trimming costs V 0 bases and J 3 bases, and their ends lie 9 bases apart. The sequencing machine was an Illumina HiSeq 1500. TCRdb reworked the public reads: Q25 trimming with fastp, MiXCR clone assembly, productive beta chains retained. All rows with the same CDR3 protein become a single entry with the most common DNA and genes. The sample has about 360,000 distinct CDR3 sequences on record, approximately 18% of them singletons. The ten most abundant clones make up 7.5% to 9.5% of the sample. On this clonotype itself: There is no known antigen for this receptor. Base-call qualities are not available, and no considerably larger clone is one nucleotide away.

The specimen was PBMCs. The clonotype comes from a human donor in good health (CMV status not recorded). Some clones in this sample may be carry-over from other donors' samples. The chain is made from TRBV15 and TRBJ1-3; TRBD1 is possibly the D segment (5 matching bases). At the DNA level, the sequence is TGTGCCACCAGCAGAGATTCCAGGGTTGGAAACACCATATATTTT. This gives the protein CATSRDSRVGNTIYF.